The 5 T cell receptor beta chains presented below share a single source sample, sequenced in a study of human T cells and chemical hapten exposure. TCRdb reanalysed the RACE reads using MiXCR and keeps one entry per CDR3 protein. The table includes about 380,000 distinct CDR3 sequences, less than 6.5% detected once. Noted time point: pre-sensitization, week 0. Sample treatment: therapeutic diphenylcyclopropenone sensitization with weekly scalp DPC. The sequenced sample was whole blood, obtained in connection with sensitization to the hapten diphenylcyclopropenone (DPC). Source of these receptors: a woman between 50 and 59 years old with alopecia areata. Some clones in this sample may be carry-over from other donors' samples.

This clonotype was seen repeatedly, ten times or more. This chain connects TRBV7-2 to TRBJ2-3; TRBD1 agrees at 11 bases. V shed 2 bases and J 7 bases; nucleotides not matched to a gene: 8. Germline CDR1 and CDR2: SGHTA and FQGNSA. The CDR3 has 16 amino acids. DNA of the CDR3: TGTGCCAGCAGCTTACGGGGACAGGGGGGACGCAATACGCAGTATTTT. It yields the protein CASSLRGQGGRNTQYF.

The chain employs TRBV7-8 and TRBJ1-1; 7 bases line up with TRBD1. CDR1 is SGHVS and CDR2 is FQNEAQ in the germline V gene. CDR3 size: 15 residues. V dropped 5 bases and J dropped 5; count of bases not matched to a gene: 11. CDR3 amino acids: CASSPPTGRGTEAFF. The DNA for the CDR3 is TGTGCCAGCAGCCCACCGACAGGGAGGGGGACTGAAGCTTTCTTT.

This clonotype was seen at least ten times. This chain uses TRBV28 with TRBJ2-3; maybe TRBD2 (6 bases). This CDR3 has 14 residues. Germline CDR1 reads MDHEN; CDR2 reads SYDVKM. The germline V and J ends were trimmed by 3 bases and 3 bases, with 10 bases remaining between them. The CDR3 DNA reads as TGTGCCAGCAGTTTCTGGAGGGGTACAGATACGCAGTATTTT. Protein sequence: CASSFWRGTDTQYF.

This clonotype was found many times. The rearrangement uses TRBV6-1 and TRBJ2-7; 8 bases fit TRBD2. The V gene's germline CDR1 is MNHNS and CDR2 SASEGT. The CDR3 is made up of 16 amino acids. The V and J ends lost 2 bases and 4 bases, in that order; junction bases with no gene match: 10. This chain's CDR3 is CASSEISGGPGYEQYF. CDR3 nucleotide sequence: TGTGCCAGCAGTGAAATATCGGGGGGGCCTGGGTACGAGCAGTACTTC.

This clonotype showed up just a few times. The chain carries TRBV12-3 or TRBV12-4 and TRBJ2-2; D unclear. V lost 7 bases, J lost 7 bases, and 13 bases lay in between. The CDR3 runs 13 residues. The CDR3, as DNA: TGTGCCAGCACCCTTCGAAAGGTCGGGGAGCTGTTTTTT. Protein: CASTLRKVGELFF.